This T cell receptor (beta chain) was recovered during a study of control samples from healthy donors and cancer patients. Germline-derived CDR1 and CDR2 are KGHSH and LQKENI. The CDR3 is made up of 14 amino acids. V was clipped by 4 bases and J by 4 bases, with 13 bases between them. Sequencing was performed with immunoSEQ multiplex PCR; in TCRdb, only in-frame clones are kept and a portion is missing. Of 70,000 to 90,000 clones detected, around 94% appear once; the ten largest clones hold approximately 4.8%. The rearrangement joins TRBV18 to TRBJ1-1, with a weak D call TRBD1 (6 bases). Specimen: blood. This TCR was sampled from a woman aged 18-35 years in good health. The CDR3 here is CASSLREGGTEAFF. DNA for the CDR3: TGTGCCAGCTCACTCAGGGAAGGGGGCACTGAAGCTTTCTTT.